Listed below are T cell receptor beta chains from one sample, sequenced in a study of regulatory T cells in long-lasting Graves disease. TCRdb fed the multiplex PCR reads into MiXCR, producing one record per CDR3 protein. This table holds approximately 470,000 distinct CDR3 sequences, less than 25% found once. This specimen consisted of peripheral blood mononuclear cells (PBMCs), obtained when the disease was refractory, from a patient treated with antithyroid drugs. These receptors originate from a female donor with Graves disease. Both conserved end residues are part of each CDR3. A D gene is named only where the DNA matches it firmly. Not all rows give a size; the values are once, few, many and, for expanded clones, a class.

v_call,j_call,clone_size,d_call,cdr3_length,cdr3_aa,cdr3_nt
TRBV9,TRBJ2-2,NA,TRBD2,16,CASSVGTSGSRGELFF,TGTGCCAGCAGCGTAGGGACTAGCGGGAGTAGAGGGGAGCTGTTTTTT
TRBV28,TRBJ2-7,many,TRBD2,13,CAINSGRAYEQYF,TGTGCCATCAATAGCGGGAGGGCCTACGAGCAGTACTTC
TRBV29-1,TRBJ2-7,many,TRBD2,12,CSVPSGDYEQYF,TGCAGCGTTCCTAGCGGGGACTACGAGCAGTACTTC
TRBV12-3/TRBV12-4,TRBJ2-7,many,NA,11,CASGGVYEQYF,TGTGCCAGCGGTGGGGTCTACGAGCAGTACTTC
TRBV6-1,TRBJ1-1,many,NA,14,CASRWDSSVAEAFF,TGTGCCAGCAGATGGGACTCCAGCGTCGCTGAAGCTTTCTTT
TRBV12-3/TRBV12-4,TRBJ2-2,few,NA,14,CASSLVGGAGELFF,TGTGCCAGCAGTTTAGTAGGTGGCGCCGGGGAGCTGTTTTTT
TRBV30,TRBJ2-7,many,NA,12,CAWSATRDEQYF,TGTGCCTGGAGTGCCACCCGGGACGAGCAGTACTTC
TRBV7-2,TRBJ2-2,few,NA,18,CASSLPSGLTSNTGELFF,TGTGCCAGCAGCTTACCCTCTGGACTAACCTCGAACACCGGGGAGCTGTTTTTT
TRBV7-9,TRBJ2-7,few,NA,13,CASMGGQGYEQYF,TGTGCCAGTATGGGGGGTCAGGGGTACGAGCAGTACTTC
TRBV10-3,TRBJ2-7,many,TRBD2,12,CATWTGGGEQYF,TGTGCCACCTGGACGGGAGGAGGAGAGCAGTACTTC
TRBV29-1,TRBJ1-5,few,TRBD1,12,CSVSGGNQPQHF,TGCAGCGTTTCAGGGGGGAATCAGCCCCAGCATTTT
TRBV10-2,TRBJ1-2,NA,NA,16,CASSEGAGPGGDGYTF,TGCGCCAGCAGTGAGGGTGCGGGACCAGGAGGGGATGGCTACACCTTC
TRBV20-1,TRBJ2-7,NA,TRBD2,14,CSATGGSVSYEQYF,TGCAGTGCTACAGGCGGGAGCGTTTCCTACGAGCAGTACTTC
TRBV7-7,TRBJ2-7,NA,NA,12,CASSMGGSEQYF,TGTGCTAGCAGCATGGGGGGATCCGAGCAGTACTTC
TRBV4-3,TRBJ2-7,NA,NA,13,CASSQGGVGEQYF,TGCGCCAGCAGCCAAGGCGGGGTCGGCGAGCAGTACTTC
TRBV5-6,TRBJ2-7,NA,NA,14,CASSLWGAGNEQYF,TGTGCCAGCAGCTTGTGGGGGGCAGGGAACGAGCAGTACTTC
TRBV7-8,TRBJ2-7,few,TRBD1,14,CASSHTGGQYEQYF,TGTGCCAGCAGCCATACAGGGGGACAGTACGAGCAGTACTTC
TRBV28,TRBJ1-5,many,NA,15,CASRTGTFRGQPQHF,TGTGCCAGCAGGACCGGGACATTCCGCGGTCAGCCCCAGCATTTT
TRBV19,TRBJ1-1,NA,NA,13,CASSKALGTEAFF,TGTGCCAGTAGTAAGGCGCTTGGGACTGAAGCTTTCTTT
TRBV18,TRBJ1-1,few,TRBD1,16,CASSPRTGQMNTEAFF,TGTGCCAGCTCACCGCGGACAGGGCAGATGAACACTGAAGCTTTCTTT
TRBV24-1,TRBJ1-2,NA,TRBD1,13,CATSDPDRAGYTF,TGTGCCACCAGTGACCCCGACAGGGCTGGCTACACCTTC
TRBV28,TRBJ2-1,NA,NA,14,CASSPTTTYNEQFF,TGTGCCAGCAGCCCGACGACAACCTACAATGAGCAGTTCTTC
TRBV7-9,TRBJ2-7,NA,TRBD2,15,CASSFASGRAYEQYF,TGTGCCAGCAGCTTTGCTAGCGGGAGGGCCTACGAGCAGTACTTC
TRBV6-1,TRBJ1-2,NA,NA,14,CASRRGGPNYGYTF,TGTGCCAGCAGGAGAGGCGGGCCTAACTATGGCTACACCTTC
TRBV19,TRBJ2-1,once,TRBD1,14,CASADRGRKDEQFF,TGTGCCAGTGCGGACAGGGGAAGAAAGGATGAGCAGTTCTTC
TRBV28,TRBJ2-5,many,NA,16,CASRRKGQRLGETQYF,TGTGCCAGCAGGAGGAAAGGGCAGCGGTTAGGGGAGACCCAGTACTTC
TRBV6-1,TRBJ1-2,many,NA,15,CASSEYDPRRYGYTF,TGTGCCAGCAGTGAATATGATCCACGACGCTATGGCTACACCTTC
TRBV19,TRBJ2-7,NA,NA,11,CASSMDHEQYF,TGTGCCAGTAGTATGGACCACGAGCAGTACTTC
TRBV24-1,TRBJ2-5,few,TRBD2,15,CATSEAGLAGETQYF,TGTGCCACCAGTGAGGCGGGACTAGCGGGGGAGACCCAGTACTTC
TRBV4-3,TRBJ2-7,NA,NA,17,CASSQESGKKGSYEQYF,TGCGCCAGCAGCCAAGAATCGGGTAAAAAAGGGTCCTACGAGCAGTACTTC
TRBV20-1,TRBJ2-5,many,TRBD1,13,CSATPGQEVQRYF,TGCAGTGCTACCCCGGGACAGGAAGTTCAGCGGTACTTC
TRBV6-1,TRBJ2-7,many,NA,14,CAGRKGEGSYEQYF,TGTGCCGGCCGTAAAGGGGAAGGGTCCTACGAGCAGTACTTC
TRBV28,TRBJ2-7,many,TRBD2,15,CASSPGGIAHYEQYF,TGTGCCAGCAGCCCCGGGGGGATAGCGCACTACGAGCAGTACTTC
TRBV11-2,TRBJ2-7,many,NA,13,CASKVTGSYEQYF,TGTGCCAGCAAGGTAACAGGTAGCTACGAGCAGTACTTC
TRBV19,TRBJ1-3,few,NA,13,CATRHHSGNTIYF,TGTGCCACCAGACATCACTCTGGAAACACCATATATTTT
TRBV29-1,TRBJ1-2,few,NA,13,CSVDYGALYGYTF,TGCAGCGTTGATTATGGTGCCCTCTATGGCTACACCTTC
TRBV27,TRBJ2-7,many,NA,13,CASSFRREDEQYF,TGTGCCAGCAGTTTTCGCAGGGAAGACGAGCAGTACTTC